These 16 T cell receptor beta chains originate from one sample sequenced in a study of blood T cells in healthy people across ages (dated by TCRdb to the mid-2010s). Libraries were made using 5' RACE. Instrument on record: Illumina HiSeq 2500. A second PCR of roughly 6 to 11 cycles was run with a J-beta primer mix and a sample-barcoded 5' primer. TCRdb reworked the public reads: Q25 trimming with fastp, MiXCR clone assembly, productive beta chains retained. Identical CDR3 protein sequences are pooled into one entry, listed with their most common genes and DNA. Counted in this sample were about 1.5 million distinct CDR3 sequences; under 55% of them appeared once. 4% of the sample lies in the top ten. Sequenced: blood. The receptors were gathered from a woman in her late teens or twenties in good health.

The rearrangement uses TRBV20-1 and TRBJ2-7; TRBD1 is a possible D gene (6 bases). The CDR3 loop spans 15 amino acids. V dropped 4 bases and J dropped 1 base, with 17 bases sitting between them. Germline values: CDR1 DFQATT, CDR2 SNEGSKA (reference sequence). For the CDR3, the DNA is TGCAGTGCTATCCCCTTGCAGGGGAGTTCCTACGAGCAGTACTTC. Translated: CSAIPLQGSSYEQYF.

The chain couples TRBV7-9 to TRBJ1-4, with D unclear. The CDR3 extends over 13 amino acids. Germline V gene sequence: CDR1 SEHNR, CDR2 FQNEAQ (reference sequence). Trimming left V 0 bases short and J 7 bases short, with 6 bases between. The CDR3 protein is CASSLAASEKLFF. For the CDR3, the DNA is TGTGCCAGCAGCTTAGCAGCGAGTGAAAAACTGTTTTTT.

This chain connects TRBV20-1 to TRBJ1-1; D not certain. Germline lookup yields CDR1 DFQATT and CDR2 SNEGSKA (reference sequence). V shed 2 bases and J shed 8 bases, with 6 bases lying between them. The CDR3 extends over 10 amino acids. CDR3 in amino acids: CSARLYEAFF. In DNA, the CDR3 is TGCAGTGCTAGACTGTACGAAGCTTTCTTT.

This clonotype occurred a few times. CDR3 sequence reads: CSASLAGGYLFF. CDR3 nucleotide sequence: TGCAGTGCTTCCCTAGCGGGAGGTTATCTGTTCTTC. The V and J genes are TRBV20-1 and TRBJ2-1; 11 nucleotides match TRBD2. The germline gives CDR1 DFQATT, CDR2 SNEGSKA (reference sequence). This CDR3 has 12 residues. The V gene end was trimmed by 5 bases and the J gene end by 15 bases; junction bases not matched to a gene: 9.

The genes are TRBV20-1 and TRBJ2-1; D is uncertain. Germline V CDR1 and CDR2: DFQATT, SNEGSKA (reference sequence). This CDR3 is 14 amino acids long. Trimming pared 6 bases from V and 2 bases from J, leaving 14 bases between. This CDR3 is CSAPTGRTYNEQFF. The CDR3 nucleotides read TGCAGTGCACCTACCGGGCGGACCTACAATGAGCAGTTCTTC.

Written as DNA, the CDR3 is TGTGCCAGCAGTTACCCGTTGGGGGATACGCAGTATTTT. This translates into CASSYPLGDTQYF. The V and J genes are TRBV6-5 and TRBJ2-3, with no clear D. The V end lost 2 bases, the J end lost 6 bases, and 9 bases lay between the germline ends. Germline lookup yields CDR1 MNHEY and CDR2 SVGAGI. The CDR3 consists of 13 residues.

This clonotype was seen only a few times. The rearrangement joins TRBV12-3 or TRBV12-4 to TRBJ1-2; D perhaps matches TRBD1 (6 bases). CDR3 length equals 11 residues. The V and J ends lost 8 bases and 8 bases respectively, with 12 bases between them. CDR3 nucleotide sequence: TGTGCCAGCGGCCAAGGGGGGGGCTACACCTTC. Translating it yields CASGQGGGYTF.

The rearrangement uses TRBV7-3 and TRBJ1-2, with D possibly matching TRBD1 (6 bases). Germline V lookup: CDR1 SGHTA, CDR2 FQGTGA. V lost 0 bases, J lost 4 bases, and 9 bases lay in between. The CDR3 covers 14 residues. CDR3 residues: CASSLTGQTYGYTF. Here the CDR3 DNA reads TGTGCCAGCAGCTTAACCGGACAGACCTATGGCTACACCTTC.

V and J are TRBV20-1 and TRBJ2-7, with unresolved D. This CDR3 has 13 residues. Germline V lookup: CDR1 DFQATT, CDR2 SNEGSKA (reference sequence). The V gene lost 1 base and the J gene lost 2 bases, with 9 bases spanning the gap. The DNA for the CDR3 is TGCAGTGCTAGAGTGTCGGCGACCTACGAGCAGTACTTC. Encoded protein: CSARVSATYEQYF.

This clonotype was detected only once. One end of the junction is discordant with germline, which a read error may explain. This chain joins TRBV9 and TRBJ1-6; D remains ambiguous. Germline-derived CDR1 and CDR2 are SGDLS and YYNGEE. There are 14 residues in the CDR3. The CDR3 region has the DNA TGTGCCAGCAGCGTGGGCTCCTATAATTCACCCCCCCACTTT. This sequence encodes CASSVGSYNSPPHF.

This clonotype was seen a handful of times. The rearrangement links TRBV7-9 to TRBJ1-1; tentative D call: TRBD1 (6 bases). Trimming stripped 5 bases from V and 0 bases from J, with 13 bases between. The CDR3 sequence is 15 residues long. Germline V gives CDR1 SEHNR, CDR2 FQNEAQ (reference sequence). CDR3 in DNA: TGTGCCAGCAGCCTTGGGACACCAATGAACACTGAAGCTTTCTTT. As protein: CASSLGTPMNTEAFF.

The rearrangement links TRBV28 to TRBJ1-2, with 7 bases that match TRBD1. The CDR3 sequence is 14 residues long. J lost 1 base, V lost 5 bases, and 4 bases had no gene match. The germline CDR1 and CDR2 sequences are MDHEN and SYDVKM. In nucleotides, the CDR3 is TGTGCCAGCAGTGAGGGGACAGATAACTATGGCTACACCTTC. Translating gives CASSEGTDNYGYTF.

This sequence joins TRBV29-1 and TRBJ1-2; 7 bases fit TRBD1. Germline V lookup: CDR1 SQVTM, CDR2 ANQGSEA. The V and J ends lost 0 bases and 0 bases, in that order; junction bases with no gene match: 10. CDR3 length: 17 amino acids. The CDR3 reads CSVEDEARGVANYGYTF. The CDR3 DNA reads TGCAGCGTTGAAGATGAGGCCAGGGGGGTAGCTAACTATGGCTACACCTTC.

This clonotype was seen a few times. This chain joins TRBV7-8 and TRBJ1-4, with a weak D call TRBD1 (5 bases). Germline values: CDR1 SGHVS, CDR2 FQNEAQ. V lost 8 bases and J lost 7, with 14 bases in between. The CDR3 runs to 13 residues. CDR3 protein: CASGRRGGEKLFF. CDR3 nucleotide sequence: TGTGCCAGCGGGAGGAGGGGTGGTGAAAAACTGTTTTTT.

V usage is TRBV4-3 and J usage is TRBJ2-7; tentatively, D is TRBD2 (5 bases). CDR1 and CDR2 from the germline V gene are LGHNA and YSLEER. Trimming shortened V by 0 bases and J by 3 bases, and 12 bases separated the two germline ends. There are 15 residues in the CDR3. CDR3 coding DNA: TGCGCCAGCAGCCAAGACACAGTGGGGAGCTACGAGCAGTACTTC. Protein sequence: CASSQDTVGSYEQYF.

The chain recombines TRBV20-1 with TRBJ2-7, with 9 positions matching TRBD2. CDR1 and CDR2 (germline): DFQATT, SNEGSKA (reference sequence). The CDR3 is 14 amino acids. V gave up 6 bases and J gave up 7 bases; unmatched junction bases: 13. The CDR3 here is CSAETSGLRNEQYF. CDR3 in DNA: TGCAGTGCCGAGACTAGCGGCCTTAGGAATGAGCAGTACTTC.